Each of the 8 T cell receptor beta chains below was sequenced from the same sample in a study of T-cell memory formation after mild COVID-19. TCRdb ran MiXCR on the 5' RACE reads and lists one entry per CDR3 protein. The profile shows more than 35,000 distinct CDR3 sequences, roughly 9.8% of them singletons. The material sequenced was PBMCs or a T cell subset sorted from them (not recorded which). These receptors were collected from an adult woman who had mild COVID-19 (a few samples of this study predate the infection). Cell type and time point are not known.

V and J are TRBV5-1 and TRBJ2-2, with 14 bases that match TRBD2. V gave up 4 bases and J gave up 2 bases; unmatched junction bases: 7. Germline assignment: CDR1 SGHRS and CDR2 YFSETQ. CDR3 length: 18 amino acids. The CDR3 DNA is TGCGCCAGCAGCGCGGGACTAGCGGGGGCCCGAAACACCGGGGAGCTGTTTTTT. Amino acid sequence: CASSAGLAGARNTGELFF.

The rearrangement links TRBV12-3 or TRBV12-4 to TRBJ1-1, with D perhaps TRBD1 (6 bases). The CDR3 covers 14 residues. Trimming took 7 bases from V and 5 from J, leaving 17 bases between them. The CDR3 coding sequence is TGTGCCAGCACAACAACAGGGATCATGACTGAAGCTTTCTTT. It specifies CASTTTGIMTEAFF.

Only a few counts were recorded for this clonotype. The chain combines TRBV5-4 with TRBJ2-7; D might be TRBD2 (7 bases). CDR3 length equals 15 residues. Trimming removed 4 bases at V and 4 bases at J, with 18 bases between. CDR1 SGHNT and CDR2 YYREEE come from the germline V gene (reference sequence). The CDR3 here is CASSPGGAMPYEQYF. In nucleotides, the CDR3 is TGTGCCAGCAGCCCGGGGGGCGCGATGCCTTACGAGCAGTACTTC.

This CDR3 reads CASTPGTGNQPQHF. The CDR3 nucleotides read TGTGCCAGCACCCCAGGGACAGGCAATCAGCCCCAGCATTTT. This sequence joins TRBV7-9 and TRBJ1-5; 7 bases are shared with TRBD1. The CDR3 runs 14 residues. CDR1 and CDR2 from the germline V gene are SEHNR and FQNEAQ (reference sequence). Germline trimming cut 7 bases from V and 2 bases from J; bases unmatched to any gene: 5. Supplemented by reference TRBV7-9 and TRBJ1-5, the full variable domain reads DTGVSQNPRHKITKRGQNVTFRCDPISEHNRLYWYRQTLGQGPEFLTYFQNEAQLEKSRLLSDRFSAERPKGSFSTLEIQRTEQGDSAMYLCASTPGTGNQPQHFGDGTRLSIL.

This clonotype was observed at least ten times. This chain joins TRBV6-5 and TRBJ2-7; maybe TRBD1 (6 bases). CDR3 length: 14 residues. V was cut by 0 bases and J by 6 bases, with 12 bases left in between. In germline, CDR1 is MNHEY, CDR2 SVGAGI. DNA of the CDR3: TGTGCCAGCAGTTACTCGAATGTCAGGGGCGAGCAGTACTTC. It codes for CASSYSNVRGEQYF.

This clonotype was detected many times. The V call is TRBV20-1, the J call TRBJ2-1; 8 bases are a match to TRBD2. After removal of 6 bases from V and 0 bases from J, the junction contained 13 bases not matched to a gene. The CDR3 loop spans 17 amino acids. From germline, CDR1 is DFQATT and CDR2 SNEGSKA (reference sequence). As DNA, the CDR3 is TGCAGTGCGAGAAAGCGGGAGATTCAGTTCTCCTACAATGAGCAGTTCTTC. Protein sequence: CSARKREIQFSYNEQFF.

The V and J genes are TRBV5-1 and TRBJ2-3, with 11 bases fitting TRBD2. V lost 4 bases and J lost 2; bases outside the gene matches: 6. Germline-derived CDR1 and CDR2 are SGHRS and YFSETQ. The CDR3 is made up of 16 amino acids. The CDR3: CASSKIAGGNTDTQYF. As DNA, the CDR3 is TGCGCCAGCAGCAAAATAGCGGGGGGGAACACAGATACGCAGTATTTT.

This chain connects TRBV20-1 to TRBJ1-5, with a weak D call TRBD1 (6 bases). The V and J ends lost 3 bases and 4 bases respectively, with 7 bases between them. Germline CDR1 reads DFQATT; CDR2 reads SNEGSKA (reference sequence). The length of the CDR3 is 12 residues. CDR3 nucleotides: TGCAGTGCTAGGAGGGGGAATCAGCCCCAGCATTTT. It specifies CSARRGNQPQHF.